What follows are 24 T cell receptor beta chains derived from one specimen sequenced in a study of blood T cell repertoires in COVID-19. Clones were sequenced by immunoSEQ multiplex PCR, and TCRdb holds only the in-frame ones, with some missing. The sample has approximately 210,000 clones; about 91% are singletons. What was sequenced was PBMCs or T cells enriched from blood (not recorded which). These receptors were collected from a woman between 50 and 59 years old with acute COVID-19.

The rearrangement joins TRBV27 to TRBJ2-1, with D perhaps matching TRBD1 (6 bases). Trimming stripped 8 bases from V and 0 bases from J, with 11 bases between. CDR3 size: 14 residues. The germline V gene has CDR1 MNHEY and CDR2 SMNVEV (reference sequence). The CDR3 DNA sequence: TGTGCCAGCCAGGGGTCGAGCTCCTACAATGAGCAGTTCTTC. Encoded protein: CASQGSSSYNEQFF.

V gene TRBV6-4 combines with J gene TRBJ2-1, with 8 bases lining up with TRBD2. This CDR3 is 15 amino acids long. Germline trimming cut 2 bases from V and 6 bases from J; bases unmatched to any gene: 6. CDR1 is MRHNA and CDR2 is SNTAGT in the germline V gene. As DNA, the CDR3 is TGTGCCAGCAGTGACCGGACGGGAGGGGGCAATGAGCAGTTCTTC. Translated: CASSDRTGGGNEQFF.

This rearrangement joins TRBV28 to TRBJ1-4; 10 nucleotides match TRBD1. Per germline, CDR1 MDHEN and CDR2 SYDVKM. V was clipped by 5 bases and J by 6 bases; unmatched bases: 6. This CDR3 region has 15 residues. CDR3 DNA sequence: TGTGCCAGCAGTACGACCGGGACAGGGGATGAAAAACTGTTTTTT. This gives the protein CASSTTGTGDEKLFF.

The chain uses TRBV7-8 and TRBJ2-4; 7 bases agree with TRBD2. The germline gives CDR1 SGHVS, CDR2 FQNEAQ. The CDR3 sequence is 13 residues long. The CDR3 sequence is CGVGREMRNIQYF. DNA of the CDR3: TGTGGAGTGGGGCGGGAGATGAGAAACATTCAGTACTTC.

The chain is built from TRBV18 and TRBJ2-2; D is perhaps TRBD2 (7 bases). Trimming cost V 4 bases and J 6 bases, with 21 bases left between them. The CDR3 extends over 17 amino acids. Germline lookup yields CDR1 KGHSH and CDR2 LQKENI. The CDR3 sequence is CASSLGTGRATAGELFF. In nucleotides, the CDR3 is TGTGCCAGCTCACTCGGCACAGGGAGGGCTACGGCCGGGGAGCTGTTTTTT.

The chain couples TRBV7-9 to TRBJ2-5, with 8 bases fitting TRBD2. The CDR3 sequence is 15 residues long. CDR1 is SEHNR, CDR2 FQNEAQ, per germline (reference sequence). V dropped 5 bases and J dropped 3; count of bases not matched to a gene: 8. Here the CDR3 reads CASSPQTSDKETQYF. Here the CDR3 DNA reads TGTGCCAGCAGCCCGCAGACTAGCGACAAAGAGACCCAGTACTTC. The whole variable domain, remainder taken from reference TRBV7-9 and TRBJ2-5, is DTGVSQNPRHKITKRGQNVTFRCDPISEHNRLYWYRQTLGQGPEFLTYFQNEAQLEKSRLLSDRFSAERPKGSFSTLEIQRTEQGDSAMYLCASSPQTSDKETQYFGPGTRLLVL.

This sequence joins TRBV7-2 and TRBJ2-7, with D perhaps TRBD2 (6 bases). Deletions cut 5 bases from V and 4 bases from J, with 15 bases between. The length of the CDR3 is 14 residues. Looked up from germline, CDR1 is SGHTA and CDR2 is FQGNSA. CDR3 bases: TGTGCCAGCAGCCCAACGACTAGAAGATACGAGCAGTACTTC. Protein: CASSPTTRRYEQYF.

V and J are TRBV30 and TRBJ1-1; D might be TRBD1 (5 bases). This CDR3 is built from 14 residues. Germline V gene sequence: CDR1 GTSNPN, CDR2 SVGIG (reference sequence). Trimming removed 0 bases from V and 5 bases from J, with 13 bases in between. The CDR3 reads CAWSVLRGGTEAFF. The DNA of the CDR3 is TGTGCCTGGAGTGTACTGCGGGGGGGGACTGAAGCTTTCTTT. The entire variable domain, with the rest obtained from reference TRBV30 and TRBJ1-1, is as follows: SQTIHQWPATLVQPVGSPLSLECTVEGTSNPNLYWYRQAAGRGLQLLFYSVGIGQISSEVPQNLSASRPQDRQFILSSKKLLLSDSGFYLCAWSVLRGGTEAFFGQGTRLTVV.

The chain couples TRBV18 to TRBJ2-3, with TRBD2 identical over 7 bases. Trimming cost V 1 base and J 5 bases; bases outside gene matches: 9. The germline V gene has CDR1 KGHSH and CDR2 LQKENI. This CDR3 comprises 16 residues. The CDR3 nucleotides read TGTGCCAGCTCACCACGGGATCTATTAGCGGGAGATACGCAGTATTTT. It encodes CASSPRDLLAGDTQYF.

This clone has a single count. The V gene is TRBV29-1, the J gene TRBJ1-2; a weak D match, TRBD1 (6 bases). The CDR3 covers 12 residues. The germline gives CDR1 SQVTM, CDR2 ANQGSEA. Deletions cut 7 bases from V and 7 bases from J, with 16 bases between. The CDR3 DNA reads TGCAGCGCAGACGGGGGGCGCCCTGGCTACACCTTC. Its protein product is CSADGGRPGYTF.

The chain is built from TRBV12-3 or TRBV12-4 and TRBJ2-1, with no clear D. This CDR3 contains 13 residues. V lost 1 base to trimming and J lost 6 bases, with 7 bases between them. In nucleotides, the CDR3 is TGTGCCAGCAGTTTAGAGTTCAGCAATGAGCAGTTCTTC. Amino acids: CASSLEFSNEQFF.

The chain carries TRBV11-3 and TRBJ1-1; D remains unclear. This CDR3 is built from 15 residues. Germline V gives CDR1 SGHNT, CDR2 YENEEA. The V end was cut by 5 bases, the J end by 4 bases, with 17 bases between. The CDR3 DNA reads as TGTGCCAGCAGCCCCGGCGGGCCCGTTGCCACTGAAGCTTTCTTT. It specifies CASSPGGPVATEAFF.

This clone came up a few times. CDR3 sequence: CASSHNLAGGLSTDTQYF. In DNA, the CDR3 is TGCGCCAGCAGCCATAACTTAGCGGGAGGATTAAGCACAGATACGCAGTATTTT. The chain uses TRBV5-1 and TRBJ2-3; 10 bases align to TRBD2. This CDR3 is 18 amino acids long. Germline V CDR1 and CDR2: SGHRS, YFSETQ. J gave up 0 bases and V 4 bases, and 11 bases lay outside the gene matches.

The chain links TRBV7-2 to TRBJ2-2; tentatively, D is TRBD2 (5 bases). Germline CDR1 and CDR2: SGHTA and FQGNSA. The CDR3 length is 15 residues. V shed 5 bases and J shed 2 bases, with 12 bases lying between them. The CDR3 region is CASSPDFLNTGELFF. Written as DNA, the CDR3 is TGTGCCAGCAGCCCGGACTTCTTAAACACCGGGGAGCTGTTTTTT.

J is TRBJ2-2 and V is TRBV19; 9 bases align to TRBD2. V was clipped by 6 bases and J by 9 bases; unmatched bases: 20. This CDR3 spans 18 amino acids. Germline CDR1 is LNHDA and CDR2 is SQIVND (reference sequence). In DNA, the CDR3 is TGTGCCAGTAGGGGCGGGAAGGTAGCGGGAGCCCGTTCACGGGAGCTGTTTTTT. As protein: CASRGGKVAGARSRELFF.

The chain combines TRBV27 with TRBJ1-6; D not certain. Germline V gene sequence: CDR1 MNHEY, CDR2 SMNVEV (reference sequence). Trimming pared 8 bases from V and 7 bases from J, leaving 12 bases between. The CDR3 length is 13 residues. CDR3: CASRGVANSPLHF. Written as DNA, the CDR3 is TGTGCCAGCCGGGGTGTGGCGAATTCACCCCTCCACTTT.

The CDR3 region is CASSSPSSYNEQFF. As DNA, the CDR3 is TGCGCCAGCAGCTCTCCCAGCTCCTACAATGAGCAGTTCTTC. The rearrangement links TRBV5-1 to TRBJ2-1; D gene uncertain. Germline V gene sequence: CDR1 SGHRS, CDR2 YFSETQ. V shed 3 bases and J shed 0 bases, with 7 bases lying between them. This CDR3 contains 14 residues.

V and J are TRBV28 and TRBJ1-2, with D hard to call. Germline V gives CDR1 MDHEN, CDR2 SYDVKM. The CDR3 totals 12 residues. The germline V and J ends were trimmed by 3 bases and 2 bases, with 4 bases remaining between them. The CDR3 DNA sequence: TGTGCCAGCAGTTTGTTAAACTATGGCTACACCTTC. As protein: CASSLLNYGYTF.

This chain uses TRBV3-1 (or the pseudogene TRBV3-2) with TRBJ2-2; D gene ambiguous. Deletions cut 1 base from V and 7 bases from J, with 4 bases between. There are 12 residues in the CDR3. Germline V CDR1 and CDR2: LGHDT, YNNKEL (reference sequence). The CDR3 region is CASSQGRGELFF. Here the CDR3 DNA reads TGTGCCAGCAGCCAAGGTCGCGGGGAGCTGTTTTTT.

This sequence joins TRBV3-1 (or the pseudogene TRBV3-2) and TRBJ2-3; no firm D call. Germline V CDR1 and CDR2: LGHDT, YNNKEL (reference sequence). The CDR3 has 14 residues. V lost 1 base to trimming and J lost 1 base, with 6 bases between them. DNA of the CDR3: TGTGCCAGCAGCCAAGTTCGTGGCACAGATACGCAGTATTTT. Translation: CASSQVRGTDTQYF.

This clone has just one count. This specimen includes other DNA sequences encoding the same CDR3. The V call is TRBV3-1 (or the pseudogene TRBV3-2), the J call TRBJ1-4; TRBD1 aligns across 7 bases. Germline V gives CDR1 LGHDT, CDR2 YNNKEL (reference sequence). V lost 4 bases to trimming and J lost 0 bases; unmatched junction nucleotides: 2. The length of the CDR3 is 15 residues. The CDR3 DNA reads TGTGCCAGCAGCCTTCAGGGGGCAACTAATGAAAAACTGTTTTTT. Translation gives CASSLQGATNEKLFF.

The chain is built from TRBV7-9 and TRBJ1-3, with 7 bases fitting TRBD1. In germline, CDR1 is SEHNR, CDR2 FQNEAQ (reference sequence). CDR3 length: 14 amino acids. The trim removed 6 bases at V and 3 bases at J, leaving 5 bases unmatched. The CDR3 nucleotides read TGTGCCAGCAGGACAGGGTTGGGTGGAAACACCATATATTTT. The encoded protein is CASRTGLGGNTIYF. Combining the CDR3 with reference TRBV7-9 and TRBJ1-3 gives the whole variable domain DTGVSQNPRHKITKRGQNVTFRCDPISEHNRLYWYRQTLGQGPEFLTYFQNEAQLEKSRLLSDRFSAERPKGSFSTLEIQRTEQGDSAMYLCASRTGLGGNTIYFGEGSWLTVV.

The chain couples TRBV29-1 to TRBJ1-1; the match to TRBD1 covers 9 bases. There are 15 residues in the CDR3. Trimming cost V 6 bases and J 1 base; bases outside gene matches: 9. Germline V gene data show CDR1 as SQVTM and CDR2 as ANQGSEA. The CDR3 DNA reads as TGCAGCGTCTTCGGGACAGGGATCAGGAACACTGAAGCTTTCTTT. Its protein product is CSVFGTGIRNTEAFF.

The chain's CDR3 is CASSLVRVGEAFF. CDR3 DNA sequence: TGCGCCAGCAGCTTGGTCAGGGTGGGTGAAGCTTTCTTT. V is TRBV5-1 and J is TRBJ1-1; possibly TRBD1 for D (5 bases). Germline V gene lookup returns CDR1 SGHRS and CDR2 YFSETQ. The V end lost 0 bases, the J end lost 7 bases, and 10 bases lay between the germline ends. This CDR3 region has 13 residues.